This T cell receptor beta chain was documented in a study of blood T cell repertoires in COVID-19. This CDR3 comprises 14 residues. Germline loops: CDR1 SGHKS, CDR2 YYEKEE (reference sequence). The ends were cut back, 1 base at V and 5 bases at J, with 10 bases in the middle. Only in-frame clones appear in the TCRdb table, and some are missing; sequencing was by immunoSEQ multiplex PCR. The repertoire holds 200,000 to 250,000 clones, with around four fifths as singletons. The sequence came from a woman aged 55-69 years with active or convalescent COVID-19. The chain uses TRBV5-5 and TRBJ2-4, with D perhaps TRBD1 (5 bases). Sequenced: peripheral blood. Written as DNA, the CDR3 is TGTGCCAGCAGCTTGACAGGCTGGGAAAACATTCAGTACTTC. Translated: CASSLTGWENIQYF.